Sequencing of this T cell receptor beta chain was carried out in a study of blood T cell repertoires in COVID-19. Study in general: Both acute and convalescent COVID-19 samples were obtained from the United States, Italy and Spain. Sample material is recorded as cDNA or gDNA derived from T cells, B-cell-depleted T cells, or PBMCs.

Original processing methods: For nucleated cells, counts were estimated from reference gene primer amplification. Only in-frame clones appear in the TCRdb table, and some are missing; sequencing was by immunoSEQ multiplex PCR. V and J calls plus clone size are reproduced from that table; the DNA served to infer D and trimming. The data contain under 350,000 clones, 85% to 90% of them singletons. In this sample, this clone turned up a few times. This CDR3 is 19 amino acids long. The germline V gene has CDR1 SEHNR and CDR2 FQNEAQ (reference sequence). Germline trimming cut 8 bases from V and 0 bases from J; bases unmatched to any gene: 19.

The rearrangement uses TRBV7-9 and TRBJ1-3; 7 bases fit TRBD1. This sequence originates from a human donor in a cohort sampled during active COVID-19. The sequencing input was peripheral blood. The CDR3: CASPGQGDMGINSGNTIYF. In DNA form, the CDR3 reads TGTGCCAGCCCAGGTCAGGGGGACATGGGGATTAACTCTGGAAACACCATATATTTT.